Listed here are 14 T cell receptor beta chains from one sample, sequenced in a study of cytomegalovirus exposure and HLA in healthy donors. Primers for the PCR totalled 60 Vbeta and 13 Jbeta. Only in-frame clones appear in the TCRdb table, and some are missing; sequencing was by immunoSEQ multiplex PCR. Of fewer than 200,000 clones in the sample, about 90% are singletons; the top ten hold roughly 0.24%. Sequenced material: PBMCs. These receptors all stem from a girl in the first two years of life in good health and CMV-seronegative.

The V call is TRBV29-1, the J call TRBJ2-5, with D possibly matching TRBD2 (5 bases). Judging by the DNA end, TRBJ2-7 fits better; the J call may be wrong. The CDR3 runs 13 residues. Germline V lookup: CDR1 SQVTM, CDR2 ANQGSEA. The CDR3 bases are TGCAGCGTCGCCGGACTCTACACCTACGAGCAGTACTTC. Encoded protein: CSVAGLYTYEQYF.

The chain joins TRBV19 to TRBJ1-5, with 10 bases fitting TRBD1. The CDR3 has 18 residues. The germline V gene encodes CDR1 LNHDA and CDR2 SQIVND (reference sequence). The trim removed 3 bases at V and 4 bases at J, leaving 12 bases unmatched. The CDR3 loop is CASSIGTGTGVANQPQHF. The CDR3 DNA sequence: TGTGCCAGTAGTATTGGAACCGGGACAGGGGTCGCAAATCAGCCCCAGCATTTT.

The chain uses TRBV15 and TRBJ1-2; 8 bases map to TRBD1. V gave up 1 base and J gave up 4 bases; unmatched junction bases: 17. The CDR3 contains 19 residues. The germline V gene has CDR1 LNHNV and CDR2 YYDKDF (reference sequence). The CDR3 DNA reads TGTGCCACCAGCAGAGTCAAAGGGGCAGGGGGCCCGAGGCTCTATGGCTACACCTTC. It is translated as CATSRVKGAGGPRLYGYTF.

This chain connects TRBV10-3 to TRBJ1-4; D might be TRBD1 (6 bases). Trimming pared 3 bases from V and 10 bases from J, leaving 18 bases between. Germline CDR1 reads ENHRY; CDR2 reads SYGVKD. The CDR3 contains 15 residues. The CDR3 reads CAISDEVQGRGKLFF. CDR3 DNA sequence: TGTGCCATCAGTGACGAGGTGCAGGGGAGGGGAAAACTGTTTTTT.

The chain links TRBV6-5 to TRBJ2-4; no definite D call. The length of the CDR3 is 13 residues. Germline CDR1 is MNHEY and CDR2 is SVGAGI. V gave up 4 bases and J gave up 2 bases, with 6 bases separating them. The DNA for the CDR3 is TGTGCCAGCAGTTCCGGGTCCAAAAACATTCAGTACTTC. Its translation is CASSSGSKNIQYF.

V is TRBV5-4 and J is TRBJ1-1, with unresolved D. V was trimmed by 0 bases and J by 1 base, leaving 7 bases between them. CDR1 is SGHNT, CDR2 YYREEE, per germline (reference sequence). The CDR3 is 14 residues long. The CDR3 DNA reads as TGTGCCAGCAGCTTGGCTCCGGGGAACACTGAAGCTTTCTTT. Translated, it gives CASSLAPGNTEAFF.

This clone was picked up one time. The chain employs TRBV27 and TRBJ2-5; 8 nucleotides align to TRBD1. The end of the DNA is better explained by TRBJ2-7, so the J call may be wrong. The CDR3 length is 15 residues. Germline V CDR1 and CDR2: MNHEY, SMNVEV (reference sequence). CDR3 bases: TGTGCCAGCAGTTTGGACAGGGAGGACTCCTACGAGCAGTACTTC. Translation gives CASSLDREDSYEQYF.

This clone turned up a few times. The chain recombines TRBV6-1 with TRBJ1-5; D gene ambiguous. This CDR3 spans 13 amino acids. Germline V gene sequence: CDR1 MNHNS, CDR2 SASEGT. With 3 bases removed from V and 4 bases from J, the gap between germline ends came to 7 bases. This CDR3 reads CASSDLENQPQHF. In nucleotides, the CDR3 is TGTGCCAGCAGTGATTTGGAGAATCAGCCCCAGCATTTT.

The rearrangement joins TRBV9 to TRBJ1-1; D is uncertain. Germline V gene lookup returns CDR1 SGDLS and CDR2 YYNGEE. V lost 0 bases and J lost 7, with 13 bases in between. The CDR3 has 14 amino acids. This CDR3 reads CASSVGAEGGEAFF. CDR3 in DNA: TGTGCCAGCAGCGTAGGGGCGGAAGGAGGTGAAGCTTTCTTT.

This chain links TRBV10-2 with TRBJ2-7; D unresolved. The CDR3 is made up of 13 amino acids. The V gene's germline CDR1 is WSHSY and CDR2 SAAADI. V gave up 6 bases and J gave up 0 bases, with 9 bases separating them. The CDR3 loop is CASRATTSYEQYF. The CDR3 DNA follows: TGCGCCAGCAGAGCTACCACCTCCTACGAGCAGTACTTC.

CDR3 sequence: CASGLGLTYQETQYF. The CDR3 region has the DNA TGTGCTAGTGGTTTGGGACTGACGTACCAAGAGACCCAGTACTTC. The V call is TRBV12-5, the J call TRBJ2-5; D call uncertain. Germline lookup yields CDR1 LGHNT and CDR2 FRNRAP. The CDR3 sequence is 15 residues long. Trimming stripped 1 base from V and 0 bases from J, with 9 bases between.

Concerning this clone: The sample carries other DNA sequences with the same CDR3. This chain uses TRBV5-1 with TRBJ2-7; no clear D gene. The CDR3 totals 12 residues. Germline V gene data show CDR1 as SGHRS and CDR2 as YFSETQ. Trimming shortened V by 0 bases and J by 3 bases, and 4 bases separated the two germline ends. The chain's CDR3 is CASSLDYYEQYF. For the CDR3, the DNA is TGCGCCAGCAGCTTGGACTACTACGAGCAGTACTTC.

The chain is built from TRBV1 and TRBJ2-7; TRBD2, the table's D call, lacks a check against the DNA. TRBV1 is recorded as a pseudogene. This CDR3 region has 17 residues. This CDR3 reads CTSSQDNRREASYEQYF. Here the CDR3 DNA reads TGCACCAGCAGCCAAGATAATCGTCGGGAGGCGTCCTACGAGCAGTACTTC.

The rearrangement uses TRBV5-1 and TRBJ2-7, with 10 bases that match TRBD2. In germline, CDR1 is SGHRS, CDR2 YFSETQ. The J segment lost 2 bases and the V segment lost 7 bases, leaving 3 bases of the junction unmatched. The CDR3 consists of 13 residues. The CDR3 nucleotides are TGCGCCAGCGGGAGCGGGGGGGCCTACGAGCAGTACTTC. It codes for CASGSGGAYEQYF. Looking up the rest from reference TRBV5-1 and TRBJ2-7 gives the full variable domain: KAGVTQTPRYLIKTRGQQVTLSCSPISGHRSVSWYQQTPGQGLQFLFEYFSETQRNKGNFPGRFSGRQFSNSRSEMNVSTLELGDSALYLCASGSGGAYEQYFGPGTRLTVT.